The 31 T cell receptor beta chains reported below all come from one sample, sequenced in a study of cytomegalovirus exposure and HLA in healthy donors (dated by TCRdb to between 2016 and 2019). The library was generated by the immunoSEQ multiplex PCR assay. For the multiplex PCR, a mixture combining 60 forward primers for TCR Vbeta segments and 13 reverse primers for TCR Jbeta segments was used. TCRdb took this table from immuneACCESS and kept in-frame rearrangements with V and J called. Such tables lack part of the clones; where checked against another copy, unresolved V genes explain under half of the gap, and the rest is unexplained. The sample contains roughly 90,000 clones, 70% to 85% of them found a single time. About 2.1% of the sample is held by the ten biggest clonotypes. Sequenced sample: PBMCs. These receptors were obtained from a man aged 18-30 years in good health and CMV-seronegative.

The chain recombines TRBV25-1 with TRBJ2-7; TRBD1 might be the D (6 bases). The CDR3 totals 12 residues. V was cut by 5 bases and J by 4 bases, with 9 bases left in between. Germline CDR1 reads MGHDK; CDR2 reads SYGVNS. This CDR3 reads CASSLQGYEQYF. CDR3 coding DNA: TGTGCCAGCAGTCTCCAGGGGTACGAGCAGTACTTC.

The chain links TRBV7-9 to TRBJ1-4; TRBD1 might be the D (6 bases). This CDR3 spans 13 amino acids. V was cut by 7 bases and J by 7 bases, with 13 bases left in between. Germline V gene lookup returns CDR1 SEHNR and CDR2 FQNEAQ (reference sequence). The CDR3 bases are TGTGCCAGCACAGGACAGTCTGGTGAAAAACTGTTTTTT. This sequence encodes CASTGQSGEKLFF.

This chain joins TRBV2 and TRBJ2-1; 10 bases match TRBD1. CDR3 size: 13 residues. CDR1 is SNHLY and CDR2 is FYNNEI in the germline V gene. V lost 3 bases to trimming and J lost 8 bases; unmatched junction nucleotides: 1. The CDR3 DNA sequence: TGTGCCAGCAGTGACGACAGGGGGCATGAGCAGTTCTTC. Protein: CASSDDRGHEQFF.

The rearrangement joins TRBV7-8 to TRBJ1-1; TRBD1 agrees at 9 bases. The trim removed 6 bases at V and 0 bases at J, leaving 8 bases unmatched. Germline V gene lookup returns CDR1 SGHVS and CDR2 FQNEAQ. The CDR3 is 16 amino acids. The CDR3 here is CASSYQGDRVNTEAFF. CDR3 nucleotide sequence: TGTGCCAGCAGTTACCAGGGGGACAGGGTGAACACTGAAGCTTTCTTT.

The CDR3 DNA sequence: TGTGCCAGCAGCCGGGCCTATGGACGGAGGACCGCCTATGGCTACACCTTC. Protein: CASSRAYGRRTAYGYTF. The gene calls are TRBV5-6 and TRBJ1-2; D remains ambiguous. Between the trimmed V and J ends, which lost 4 bases and 4 bases, there was a span of 23 bases. CDR1 SGHDT and CDR2 YYEEEE come from the germline V gene. This CDR3 has 17 amino acids.

As DNA, the CDR3 is TGTGCCAGCAGCCCACAGGGGATGGCCGGGGAGCTGTTTTTT. Its protein is CASSPQGMAGELFF. The V call is TRBV7-9, the J call TRBJ2-2, with 7 bases fitting TRBD1. This CDR3 comprises 14 residues. Germline CDR1 reads SEHNR; CDR2 reads FQNEAQ (reference sequence). Trimming cost V 5 bases and J 6 bases; bases outside gene matches: 6.

V is TRBV27 and J is TRBJ2-1; TRBD2 aligns across 8 bases. V was pared by 5 bases and J by 3 bases, with 6 bases of the junction left unmatched. The CDR3 is 15 residues long. Per germline, CDR1 MNHEY and CDR2 SMNVEV (reference sequence). The CDR3 nucleotides read TGTGCCAGCAGTCTGTTAGCGGGACACTACAATGAGCAGTTCTTC. Its protein product is CASSLLAGHYNEQFF.

The gene calls are TRBV7-2 and TRBJ1-5; 8 bases agree with TRBD1. The CDR3 has 14 amino acids. V trimming: 1 base; J trimming: 4 bases; junction bases outside the gene matches: 0. The germline V gene encodes CDR1 SGHTA and CDR2 FQGNSA. CDR3 amino acids: CASSLDRGNQPQHF. Here the CDR3 DNA reads TGTGCCAGCAGCTTAGACAGGGGGAATCAGCCCCAGCATTTT.

The chain employs TRBV6-1 and TRBJ1-1; TRBD1 is a possible D gene (6 bases). The CDR3 has 13 amino acids. Trimming took 8 bases from V and 2 from J, leaving 12 bases between them. In germline, CDR1 is MNHNS, CDR2 SASEGT. Written as DNA, the CDR3 is TGTGCCAGCCTTGACAGGAGAAACACTGAAGCTTTCTTT. It specifies CASLDRRNTEAFF.

The chain has TRBV5-1 and TRBJ2-7; the match to TRBD1 covers 10 bases. Losses at the gene ends were 0 bases for V and 0 bases for J; bases not matched to a gene: 3. The CDR3 consists of 16 residues. Germline V gene lookup returns CDR1 SGHRS and CDR2 YFSETQ. The CDR3 sequence is CASSLVGTGASYEQYF. DNA of the CDR3: TGCGCCAGCAGCTTGGTTGGGACAGGGGCCTCCTACGAGCAGTACTTC. Full variable domain (missing parts from reference TRBV5-1 and TRBJ2-7): KAGVTQTPRYLIKTRGQQVTLSCSPISGHRSVSWYQQTPGQGLQFLFEYFSETQRNKGNFPGRFSGRQFSNSRSEMNVSTLELGDSALYLCASSLVGTGASYEQYFGPGTRLTVT.

The count of this clone is one. The chain joins TRBV28 to TRBJ2-1, with 8 bases lining up with TRBD2. The CDR3 loop spans 15 amino acids. Germline lookup yields CDR1 MDHEN and CDR2 SYDVKM. V lost 3 bases to trimming and J lost 15 bases; unmatched junction nucleotides: 16. CDR3 loop: CASSFQYGGRLVMFF. The CDR3 DNA sequence: TGTGCCAGCAGTTTTCAGTACGGCGGGAGGCTCGTCATGTTCTTC.

This clone was picked up one time. Germline is not matched at one junction end, which may reflect a read error. The J gene is TRBJ1-1, the V gene TRBV6-5; 7 positions match TRBD1. Germline-derived CDR1 and CDR2 are MNHEY and SVGAGI. The CDR3 spans 15 residues. This chain's CDR3 is CASSSLQGLKTEAFF. For the CDR3, the DNA is TGTGCCAGCAGTTCTCTACAGGGGTTGAAGACTGAAGCTTTCTTT.

V is TRBV19 and J is TRBJ1-4; D is perhaps TRBD1 (5 bases). V lost 5 bases to trimming and J lost 8 bases, with 12 bases between them. Germline values: CDR1 LNHDA, CDR2 SQIVND (reference sequence). The CDR3 contains 13 residues. For the CDR3, the DNA is TGTGCCAGTAGTCTCAGGACACGCGAAAAACTGTTTTTT. Protein sequence: CASSLRTREKLFF.

Worth noting for this clone: Relative to the germline gene, one junction end is altered; a read error may explain this. The chain links TRBV28 to TRBJ1-2, with 10 bases lining up with TRBD1. This CDR3 region has 13 residues. Germline assignment: CDR1 MDHEN and CDR2 SYDVKM. CDR3 DNA: TGTGCCAGCAGTTTACTCCATCGACAGGGGGCGAGCTTC. Translated: CASSLLHRQGASF.

This chain links TRBV7-3 with TRBJ2-3; the match to TRBD2 covers 12 bases. The CDR3 has 17 residues. Per germline, CDR1 SGHTA and CDR2 FQGTGA. V lost 5 bases, J lost 2 bases, and 8 bases stayed unmatched. The CDR3 protein is CASSPRTSGMSTDTQYF. The CDR3, as DNA: TGTGCCAGCAGCCCTCGGACTAGCGGGATGTCCACAGATACGCAGTATTTT.

The chain joins TRBV29-1 to TRBJ2-2; D ambiguous. Per the germline V gene, CDR1 is SQVTM and CDR2 is ANQGSEA. The germline V and J ends were trimmed by 4 bases and 7 bases, with 10 bases remaining between them. The CDR3 spans 12 residues. This CDR3 is CSVGSVLGELFF. The CDR3 DNA follows: TGCAGCGTTGGCAGTGTGCTCGGGGAGCTGTTTTTT.

The V gene is TRBV6-1, the J gene TRBJ1-4; D unclear. The CDR3 spans 12 residues. Germline CDR1 reads MNHNS; CDR2 reads SASEGT. Trimming stripped 5 bases from V and 9 bases from J, with 10 bases between. This CDR3 is CASSPGKQKLFF. CDR3 coding DNA: TGTGCCAGCAGTCCCGGGAAGCAAAAACTGTTTTTT.

The table lists this clone with a count of one. The chain links TRBV9 to TRBJ2-3, with 8 bases matching TRBD2. The germline gives CDR1 SGDLS, CDR2 YYNGEE. This CDR3 region has 16 residues. V gave up 0 bases and J gave up 3 bases; unmatched junction bases: 6. Here the CDR3 DNA reads TGTGCCAGCAGCGTAGTACCGGGAGGGGGGACAGATACGCAGTATTTT. This codes for CASSVVPGGGTDTQYF.

This clone was observed a single time. DNA for the CDR3: TGTGCCAGCAGCACACTAGCGGGAGTGGAGAATTACGAGCAGTACTTC. Its protein product is CASSTLAGVENYEQYF. This sequence joins TRBV11-2 and TRBJ2-7; 11 bases line up with TRBD2. CDR3 length: 16 residues. Trimming removed 5 bases from V and 4 bases from J; junction bases left unmatched: 10. Germline values: CDR1 SGHAT, CDR2 FQNNGV.

The rearrangement joins TRBV27 to TRBJ1-6, with D possibly matching TRBD1 (6 bases). V lost 4 bases and J lost 10, with 17 bases in between. This CDR3 has 15 amino acids. CDR1 and CDR2 from the germline V gene are MNHEY and SMNVEV (reference sequence). The CDR3 DNA is TGTGCCAGCAGTTGGGAACAGGGTCTAAGGTCACCCCTCCACTTT. Encoded protein: CASSWEQGLRSPLHF.

V usage is TRBV30 and J usage is TRBJ2-7, with TRBD1 as a possible D gene (5 bases). In germline, CDR1 is GTSNPN, CDR2 SVGIG (reference sequence). Trimming stripped 3 bases from V and 4 bases from J, with 10 bases between. This CDR3 is built from 12 residues. The CDR3 sequence: CAWRGAQYEQYF. Written as DNA, the CDR3 is TGTGCCTGGAGAGGGGCGCAGTACGAGCAGTACTTC.

The V and J genes are TRBV7-2 and TRBJ2-7, with 9 bases fitting TRBD2. Germline V gene data show CDR1 as SGHTA and CDR2 as FQGNSA. With V trimmed by 6 bases and J by 0 bases, 6 bases remained unmatched. The CDR3 loop spans 15 amino acids. CDR3 nucleotide sequence: TGTGCCAGCAGGAGCGGGGGGATGATCTCCTACGAGCAGTACTTC. It specifies CASRSGGMISYEQYF. Variable domain in full (rest from reference TRBV7-2 and TRBJ2-7): GAGVSQSPSNKVTEKGKDVELRCDPISGHTALYWYRQSLGQGLEFLIYFQGNSAPDKSGLPSDRFSAERTGGSVSTLTIQRTQQEDSAVYLCASRSGGMISYEQYFGPGTRLTVT.

The chain combines TRBV7-6 with TRBJ2-7; tentative D call: TRBD2 (6 bases). CDR3 length: 14 residues. Germline lookup yields CDR1 SGHVS and CDR2 FNYEAQ. V was shortened by 1 base and J by 4 bases, with 11 bases between the two germline ends. The CDR3 reads CASSLGPGEYEQYF. Written as DNA, the CDR3 is TGTGCCAGCAGCTTAGGGCCGGGGGAGTACGAGCAGTACTTC.

The chain is built from TRBV5-4 and TRBJ2-5, with D perhaps TRBD2 (5 bases). Trimming stripped 1 base from V and 2 bases from J, with 15 bases between. The CDR3 contains 16 residues. Per the germline V gene, CDR1 is SGHNT and CDR2 is YYREEE (reference sequence). CDR3: CASSLKSPGGQETQYF. The CDR3 nucleotides read TGTGCCAGCAGCTTGAAAAGTCCCGGAGGACAAGAGACCCAGTACTTC. Supplemented by reference TRBV5-4 and TRBJ2-5, the full variable domain reads ETGVTQSPTHLIKTRGQQVTLRCSSQSGHNTVSWYQQALGQGPQFIFQYYREEENGRGNFPPRFSGLQFPNYSSELNVNALELDDSALYLCASSLKSPGGQETQYFGPGTRLLVL.

The rearrangement uses TRBV27 and TRBJ2-2; D remains ambiguous. Germline lookup yields CDR1 MNHEY and CDR2 SMNVEV (reference sequence). Trimming removed 10 bases at V and 0 bases at J, with 3 bases between. The CDR3 spans 11 residues. The CDR3 nucleotides are TGTGCCACCTCGAACACCGGGGAGCTGTTTTTT. This translates into CATSNTGELFF.

The gene calls are TRBV9 and TRBJ1-2; no reliable D call. The V and J ends lost 0 bases and 6 bases respectively, with 12 bases between them. The CDR3 spans 14 residues. CDR1 is SGDLS and CDR2 is YYNGEE in the germline V gene. The CDR3 DNA follows: TGTGCCAGCAGCGTAGTAAGAAGTGGGCATGGCTACACCTTC. Translation: CASSVVRSGHGYTF.

The V gene is TRBV2, the J gene TRBJ2-1, with 8 bases fitting TRBD2. This CDR3 has 14 amino acids. Unmatched junction bases numbered 8, after V lost 7 bases and J lost 6 bases. Germline V CDR1 and CDR2: SNHLY, FYNNEI. CDR3 residues: CASTGGIGVNEQFF. The CDR3 nucleotides are TGTGCCAGCACGGGAGGGATCGGGGTCAATGAGCAGTTCTTC.

The chain couples TRBV29-1 to TRBJ1-2, with D uncertain. Looked up from germline, CDR1 is SQVTM and CDR2 is ANQGSEA. This CDR3 spans 12 amino acids. Trimming left V 7 bases short and J 0 bases short, with 9 bases between. The CDR3 nucleotides read TGCAGCGGGTATGGAGCTAACTATGGCTACACCTTC. Amino acids: CSGYGANYGYTF.

V and J are TRBV19 and TRBJ2-7; possibly TRBD1 for D (8 bases). The CDR3 contains 17 residues. The germline V gene has CDR1 LNHDA and CDR2 SQIVND (reference sequence). V lost 5 bases and J lost 0, with 20 bases in between. Here the CDR3 reads CASSHRAGDRNSYEQYF. CDR3 bases: TGTGCCAGTAGTCATCGGGCGGGGGACAGGAACTCCTACGAGCAGTACTTC.

The CDR3 nucleotides read TGTGCCAGCAGTGGCCAGGGGGCGAGAAATCAGCCCCAGCATTTT. Amino acids: CASSGQGARNQPQHF. V and J are TRBV2 and TRBJ1-5; 8 nucleotides align to TRBD1. The CDR3 is 15 amino acids. Germline lookup yields CDR1 SNHLY and CDR2 FYNNEI. Germline trimming cut 4 bases from V and 4 bases from J; bases unmatched to any gene: 6.

This clone was counted once. CDR3 bases: TGCGCCACCAAAGCGGGAGTGACGCCCGGGGAGCTGTTTTTT. Protein sequence: CATKAGVTPGELFF. This chain uses TRBV5-1 with TRBJ2-2; 8 bases are shared with TRBD2. This CDR3 region has 14 residues. The V and J ends lost 9 bases and 6 bases, in that order; junction bases with no gene match: 10. Germline-derived CDR1 and CDR2 are SGHRS and YFSETQ.